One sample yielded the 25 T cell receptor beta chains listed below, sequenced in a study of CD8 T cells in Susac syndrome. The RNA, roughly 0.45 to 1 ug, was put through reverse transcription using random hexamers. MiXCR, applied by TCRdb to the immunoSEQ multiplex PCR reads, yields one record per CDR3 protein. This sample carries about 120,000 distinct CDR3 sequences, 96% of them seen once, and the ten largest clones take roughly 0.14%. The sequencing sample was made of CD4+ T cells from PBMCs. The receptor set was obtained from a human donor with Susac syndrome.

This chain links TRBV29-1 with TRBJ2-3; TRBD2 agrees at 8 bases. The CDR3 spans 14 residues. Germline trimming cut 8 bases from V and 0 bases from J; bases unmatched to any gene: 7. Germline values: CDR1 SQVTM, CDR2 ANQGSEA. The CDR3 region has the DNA TGCAGCTCTTCAGTAGCGGGAAGCACAGATACGCAGTATTTT. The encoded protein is CSSSVAGSTDTQYF.

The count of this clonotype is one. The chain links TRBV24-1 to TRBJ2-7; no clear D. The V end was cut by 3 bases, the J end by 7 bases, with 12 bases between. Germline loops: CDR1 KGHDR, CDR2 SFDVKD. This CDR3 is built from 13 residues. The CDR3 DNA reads TGTGCCACCAGTGATGGGCCCTCTCGGGAGCAGTACTTC. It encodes CATSDGPSREQYF.

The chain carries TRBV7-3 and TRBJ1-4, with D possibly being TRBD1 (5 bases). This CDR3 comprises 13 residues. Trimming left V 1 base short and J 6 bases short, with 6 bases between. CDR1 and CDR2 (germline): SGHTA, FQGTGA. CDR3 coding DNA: TGTGCCAGCAGCTTAAGCAGGGATGAAAAACTGTTTTTT. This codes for CASSLSRDEKLFF.

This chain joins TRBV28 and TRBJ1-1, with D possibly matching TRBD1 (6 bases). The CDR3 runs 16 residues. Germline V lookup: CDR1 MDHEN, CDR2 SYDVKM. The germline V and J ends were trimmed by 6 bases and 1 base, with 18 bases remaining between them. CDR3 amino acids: CASSLEGGRPNTEAFF. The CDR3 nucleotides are TGTGCCAGCAGCTTGGAAGGGGGGAGGCCGAACACTGAAGCTTTCTTT.

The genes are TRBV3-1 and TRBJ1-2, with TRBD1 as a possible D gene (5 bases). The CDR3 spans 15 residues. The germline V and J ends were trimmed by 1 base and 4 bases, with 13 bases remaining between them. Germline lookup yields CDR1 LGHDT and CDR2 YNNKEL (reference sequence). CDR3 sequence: CASSQVIGGLYGYTF. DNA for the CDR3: TGTGCCAGCAGCCAAGTTATCGGGGGACTCTATGGCTACACCTTC.

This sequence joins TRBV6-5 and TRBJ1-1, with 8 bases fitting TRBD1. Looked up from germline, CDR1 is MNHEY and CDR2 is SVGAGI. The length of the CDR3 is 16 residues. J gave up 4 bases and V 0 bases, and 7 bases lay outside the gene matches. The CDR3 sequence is CASSYSSGTGGTEAFF. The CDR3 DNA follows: TGTGCCAGCAGTTACTCATCCGGCACAGGGGGCACTGAAGCTTTCTTT.

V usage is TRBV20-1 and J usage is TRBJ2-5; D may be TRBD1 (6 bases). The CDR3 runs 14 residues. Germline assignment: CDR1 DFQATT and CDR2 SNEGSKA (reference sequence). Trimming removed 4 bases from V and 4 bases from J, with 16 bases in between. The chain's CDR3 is CSAIRSAGAETQYF. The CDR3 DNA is TGCAGTGCTATCAGATCCGCAGGGGCAGAGACCCAGTACTTC.

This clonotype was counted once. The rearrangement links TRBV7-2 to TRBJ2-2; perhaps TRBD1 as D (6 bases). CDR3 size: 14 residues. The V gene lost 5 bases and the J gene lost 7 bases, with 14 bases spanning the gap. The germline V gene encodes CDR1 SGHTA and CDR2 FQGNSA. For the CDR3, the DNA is TGTGCCAGCAGCCTGTGGACAGTTGTCGGGGAGCTGTTTTTT. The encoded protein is CASSLWTVVGELFF.

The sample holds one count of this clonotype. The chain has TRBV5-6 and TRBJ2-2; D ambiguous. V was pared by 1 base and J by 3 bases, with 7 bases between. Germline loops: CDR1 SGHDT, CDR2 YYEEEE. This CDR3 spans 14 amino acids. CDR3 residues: CASSLLQHTGELFF. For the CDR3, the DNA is TGTGCCAGCAGCTTGTTGCAGCACACCGGGGAGCTGTTTTTT.

CDR3 DNA sequence: TGTGCCAGCAGCTTCCGACTAGCGGGATTATACGAGCAGTACTTC. Amino acid sequence: CASSFRLAGLYEQYF. V usage is TRBV7-9 and J usage is TRBJ2-7; TRBD2 aligns across 11 bases. The CDR3 runs 15 residues. CDR1 is SEHNR and CDR2 is FQNEAQ in the germline V gene (reference sequence). V lost 3 bases and J lost 4; bases outside the gene matches: 5.

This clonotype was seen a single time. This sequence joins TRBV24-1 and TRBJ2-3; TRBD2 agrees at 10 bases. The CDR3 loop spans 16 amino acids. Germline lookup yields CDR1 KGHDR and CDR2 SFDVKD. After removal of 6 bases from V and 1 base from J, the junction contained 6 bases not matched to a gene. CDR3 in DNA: TGTGCCACCAGTCTTCGGACTAGCGGAGGCACAGATACGCAGTATTTT. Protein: CATSLRTSGGTDTQYF.

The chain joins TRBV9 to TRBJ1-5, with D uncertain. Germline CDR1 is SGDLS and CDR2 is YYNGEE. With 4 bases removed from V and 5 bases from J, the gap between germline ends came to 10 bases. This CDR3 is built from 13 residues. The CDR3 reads CASSPDGYQPQHF. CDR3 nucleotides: TGTGCCAGCAGCCCTGACGGCTATCAGCCCCAGCATTTT.

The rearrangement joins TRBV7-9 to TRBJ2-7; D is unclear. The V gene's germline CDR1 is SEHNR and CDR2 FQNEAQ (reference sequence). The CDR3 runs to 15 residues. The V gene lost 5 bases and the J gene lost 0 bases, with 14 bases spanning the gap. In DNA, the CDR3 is TGTGCCAGCAGCATGCATCTAACAGTCTCCTACGAGCAGTACTTC. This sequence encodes CASSMHLTVSYEQYF. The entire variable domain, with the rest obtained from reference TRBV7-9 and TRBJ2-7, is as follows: DTGVSQNPRHKITKRGQNVTFRCDPISEHNRLYWYRQTLGQGPEFLTYFQNEAQLEKSRLLSDRFSAERPKGSFSTLEIQRTEQGDSAMYLCASSMHLTVSYEQYFGPGTRLTVT.

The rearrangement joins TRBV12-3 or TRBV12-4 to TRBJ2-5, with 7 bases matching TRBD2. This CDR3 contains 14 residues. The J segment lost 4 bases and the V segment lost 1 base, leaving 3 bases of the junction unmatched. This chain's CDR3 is CASSLGASGETQYF. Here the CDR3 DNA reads TGTGCCAGCAGTTTAGGGGCTAGCGGAGAGACCCAGTACTTC.

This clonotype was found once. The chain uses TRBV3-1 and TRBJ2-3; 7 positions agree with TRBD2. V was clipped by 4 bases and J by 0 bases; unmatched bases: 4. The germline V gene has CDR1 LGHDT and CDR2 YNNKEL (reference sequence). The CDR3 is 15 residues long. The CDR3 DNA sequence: TGTGCCAGCAGCCCAGGGACTATGAGCACAGATACGCAGTATTTT. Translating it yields CASSPGTMSTDTQYF.

Written as DNA, the CDR3 is TGCAGCGTGCACGGTGCAGATACGCAGTATTTT. Translating it yields CSVHGADTQYF. This rearrangement joins TRBV29-1 to TRBJ2-3; no firm D call. Trimming pared 6 bases from V and 4 bases from J, leaving 8 bases between. Germline assignment: CDR1 SQVTM and CDR2 ANQGSEA. The CDR3 length is 11 residues.

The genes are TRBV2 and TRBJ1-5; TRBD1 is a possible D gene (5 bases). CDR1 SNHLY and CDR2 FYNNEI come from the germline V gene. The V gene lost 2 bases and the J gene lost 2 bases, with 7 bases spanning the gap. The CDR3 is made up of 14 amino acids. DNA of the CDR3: TGTGCCAGCAGTGAAAGGGACGGCAATCAGCCCCAGCATTTT. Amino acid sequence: CASSERDGNQPQHF.

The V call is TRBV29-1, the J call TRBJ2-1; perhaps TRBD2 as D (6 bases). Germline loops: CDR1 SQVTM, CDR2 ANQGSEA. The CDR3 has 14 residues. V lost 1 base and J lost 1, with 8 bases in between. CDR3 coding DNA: TGCAGCGTTGAAGGGACTATATCCTACAATGAGCAGTTCTTC. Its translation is CSVEGTISYNEQFF.

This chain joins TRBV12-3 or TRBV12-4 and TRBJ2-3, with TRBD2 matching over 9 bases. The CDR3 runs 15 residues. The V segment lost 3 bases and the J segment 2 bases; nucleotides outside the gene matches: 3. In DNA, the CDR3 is TGTGCCAGCAGTTTCAGCGGGAGGAACACAGATACGCAGTATTTT. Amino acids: CASSFSGRNTDTQYF.

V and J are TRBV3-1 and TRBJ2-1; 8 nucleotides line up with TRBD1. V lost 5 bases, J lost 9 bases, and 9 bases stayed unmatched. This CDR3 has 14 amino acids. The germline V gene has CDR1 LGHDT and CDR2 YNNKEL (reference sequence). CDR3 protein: CASSSTDRAGEQFF. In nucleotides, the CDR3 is TGTGCCAGCAGCTCGACGGACAGGGCGGGTGAGCAGTTCTTC.

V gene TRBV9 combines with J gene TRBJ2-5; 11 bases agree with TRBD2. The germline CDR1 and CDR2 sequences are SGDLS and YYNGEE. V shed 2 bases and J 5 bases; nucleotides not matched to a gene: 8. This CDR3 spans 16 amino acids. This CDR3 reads CASSVHSGRAGETQYF. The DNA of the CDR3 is TGTGCCAGCAGCGTTCATAGCGGGAGGGCCGGGGAGACCCAGTACTTC.

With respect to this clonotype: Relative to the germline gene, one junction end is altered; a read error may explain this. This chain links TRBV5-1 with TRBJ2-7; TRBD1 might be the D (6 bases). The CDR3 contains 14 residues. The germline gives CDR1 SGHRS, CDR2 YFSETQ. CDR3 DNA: TGCGCCAGCAGCGCAGCACAGGGCTCCTCCGAGCAGTACTTC. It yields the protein CASSAAQGSSEQYF.

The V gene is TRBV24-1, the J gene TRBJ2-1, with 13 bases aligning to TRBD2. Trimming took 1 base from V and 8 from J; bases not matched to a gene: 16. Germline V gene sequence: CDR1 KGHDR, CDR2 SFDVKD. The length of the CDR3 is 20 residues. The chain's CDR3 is CATSDFQSGTSGRASDEQFF. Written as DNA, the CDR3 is TGTGCCACCAGTGATTTCCAGTCAGGAACTAGCGGGAGGGCCTCGGATGAGCAGTTCTTC.

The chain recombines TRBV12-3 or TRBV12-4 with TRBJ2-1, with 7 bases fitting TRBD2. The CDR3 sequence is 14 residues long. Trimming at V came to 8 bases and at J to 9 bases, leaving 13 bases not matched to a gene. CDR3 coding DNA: TGTGCCAGCTCTGTTGAGGGAGGGCAACGTGAGCAGTTCTTC. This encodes CASSVEGGQREQFF.

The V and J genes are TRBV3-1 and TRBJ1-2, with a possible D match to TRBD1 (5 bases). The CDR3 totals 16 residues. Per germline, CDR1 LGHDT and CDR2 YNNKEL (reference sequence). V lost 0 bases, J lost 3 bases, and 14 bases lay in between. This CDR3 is CASSQDPGRAYYGYTF. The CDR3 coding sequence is TGTGCCAGCAGCCAAGATCCGGGACGGGCGTACTATGGCTACACCTTC.